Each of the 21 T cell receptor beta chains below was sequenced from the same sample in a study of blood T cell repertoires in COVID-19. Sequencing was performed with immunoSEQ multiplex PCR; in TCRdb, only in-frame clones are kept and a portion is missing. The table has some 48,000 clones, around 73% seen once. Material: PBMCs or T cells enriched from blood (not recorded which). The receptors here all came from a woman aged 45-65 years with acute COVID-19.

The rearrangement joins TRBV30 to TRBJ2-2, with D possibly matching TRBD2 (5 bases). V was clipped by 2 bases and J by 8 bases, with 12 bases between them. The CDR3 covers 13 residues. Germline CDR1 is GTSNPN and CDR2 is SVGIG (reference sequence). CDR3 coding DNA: TGTGCCTGGAGTCGGGGTCCCGGGGGGGAGCTGTTTTTT. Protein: CAWSRGPGGELFF. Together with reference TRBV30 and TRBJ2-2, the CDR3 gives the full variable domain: SQTIHQWPATLVQPVGSPLSLECTVEGTSNPNLYWYRQAAGRGLQLLFYSVGIGQISSEVPQNLSASRPQDRQFILSSKKLLLSDSGFYLCAWSRGPGGELFFGEGSRLTVL.

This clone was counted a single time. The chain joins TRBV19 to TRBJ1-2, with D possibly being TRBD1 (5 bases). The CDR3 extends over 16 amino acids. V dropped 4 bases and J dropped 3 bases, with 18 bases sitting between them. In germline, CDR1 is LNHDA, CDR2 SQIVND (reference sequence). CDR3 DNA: TGTGCCAGTAGTACCCACGGGAGGGGAGGTTACTATGGCTACACCTTC. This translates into CASSTHGRGGYYGYTF.

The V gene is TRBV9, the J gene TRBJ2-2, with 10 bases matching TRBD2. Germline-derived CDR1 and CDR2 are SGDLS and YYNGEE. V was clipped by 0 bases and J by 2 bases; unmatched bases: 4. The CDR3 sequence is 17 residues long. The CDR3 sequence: CASSVELAGRNTGELFF. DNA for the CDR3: TGTGCCAGCAGCGTAGAACTAGCGGGGCGCAACACCGGGGAGCTGTTTTTT.

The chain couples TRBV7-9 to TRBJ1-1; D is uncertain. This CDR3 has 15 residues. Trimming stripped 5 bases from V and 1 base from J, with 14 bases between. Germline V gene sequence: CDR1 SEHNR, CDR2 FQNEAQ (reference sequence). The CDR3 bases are TGTGCCAGCAGCCCTCTGTCGGTTCGGAACACTGAAGCTTTCTTT. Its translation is CASSPLSVRNTEAFF.

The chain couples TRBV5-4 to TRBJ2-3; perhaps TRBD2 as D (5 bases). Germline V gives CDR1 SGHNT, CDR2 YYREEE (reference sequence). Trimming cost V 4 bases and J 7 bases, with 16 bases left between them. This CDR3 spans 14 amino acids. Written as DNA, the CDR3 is TGTGCCAGCAGCCTGGACGGGAAAATCAATACGCAGTATTTT. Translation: CASSLDGKINTQYF. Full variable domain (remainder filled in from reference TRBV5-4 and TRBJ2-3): ETGVTQSPTHLIKTRGQQVTLRCSSQSGHNTVSWYQQALGQGPQFIFQYYREEENGRGNFPPRFSGLQFPNYSSELNVNALELDDSALYLCASSLDGKINTQYFGPGTRLTVL.

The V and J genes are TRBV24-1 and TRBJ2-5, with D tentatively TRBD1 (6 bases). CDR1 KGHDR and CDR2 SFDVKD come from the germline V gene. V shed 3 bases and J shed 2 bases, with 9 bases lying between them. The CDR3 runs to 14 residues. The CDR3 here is CATSDATGQETQYF. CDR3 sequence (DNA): TGTGCCACCAGTGATGCCACAGGGCAAGAGACCCAGTACTTC.

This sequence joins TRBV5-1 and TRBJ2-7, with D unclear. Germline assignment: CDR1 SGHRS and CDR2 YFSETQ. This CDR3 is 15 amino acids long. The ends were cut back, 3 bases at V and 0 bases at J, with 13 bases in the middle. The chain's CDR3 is CASSSSGESSYEQYF. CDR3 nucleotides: TGCGCCAGCAGCTCCTCAGGTGAAAGCTCCTACGAGCAGTACTTC. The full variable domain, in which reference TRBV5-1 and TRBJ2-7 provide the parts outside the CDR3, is KAGVTQTPRYLIKTRGQQVTLSCSPISGHRSVSWYQQTPGQGLQFLFEYFSETQRNKGNFPGRFSGRQFSNSRSEMNVSTLELGDSALYLCASSSSGESSYEQYFGPGTRLTVT.

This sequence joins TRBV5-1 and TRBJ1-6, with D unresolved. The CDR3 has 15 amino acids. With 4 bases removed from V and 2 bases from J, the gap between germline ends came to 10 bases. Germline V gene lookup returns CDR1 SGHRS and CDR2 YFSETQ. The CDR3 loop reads CASSPGFTYNSPLHF. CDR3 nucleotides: TGCGCCAGCAGCCCGGGGTTTACCTATAATTCACCCCTCCACTTT.

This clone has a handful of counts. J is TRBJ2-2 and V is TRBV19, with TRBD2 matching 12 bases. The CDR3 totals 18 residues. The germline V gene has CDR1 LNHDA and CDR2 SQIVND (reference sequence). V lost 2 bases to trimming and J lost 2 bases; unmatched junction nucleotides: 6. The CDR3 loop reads CASSIRGLAGSNTGELFF. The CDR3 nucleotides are TGTGCCAGTAGTATAAGGGGACTAGCGGGTTCCAACACCGGGGAGCTGTTTTTT.

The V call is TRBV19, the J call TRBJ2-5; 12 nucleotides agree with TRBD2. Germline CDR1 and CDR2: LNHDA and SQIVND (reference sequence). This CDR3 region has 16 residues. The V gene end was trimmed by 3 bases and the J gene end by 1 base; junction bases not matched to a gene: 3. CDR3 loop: CASSMTSGGAQETQYF. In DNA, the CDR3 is TGTGCCAGTAGTATGACTAGCGGGGGCGCCCAAGAGACCCAGTACTTC.

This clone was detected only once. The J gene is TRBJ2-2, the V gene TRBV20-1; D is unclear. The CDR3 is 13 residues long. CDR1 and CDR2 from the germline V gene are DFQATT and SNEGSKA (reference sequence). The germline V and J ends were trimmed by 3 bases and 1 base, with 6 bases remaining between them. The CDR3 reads CSASIRNTGELFF. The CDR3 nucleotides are TGCAGTGCTAGTATCAGGAACACCGGGGAGCTGTTTTTT.

The CDR3 region is CAWSRPDSANQPQHF. The CDR3 DNA sequence: TGTGCCTGGAGTCGACCGGACAGCGCCAATCAGCCCCAGCATTTT. The V gene is TRBV30, the J gene TRBJ1-5; the D gene is possibly TRBD1 (6 bases). The CDR3 is 15 amino acids. Germline CDR1 and CDR2: GTSNPN and SVGIG (reference sequence). The germline V and J ends were trimmed by 2 bases and 3 bases, with 14 bases remaining between them.

CDR3 nucleotides: TGTGCCACTGCGGACAGGGTACGGGAAAAACTGTTTTTT. It yields the protein CATADRVREKLFF. The chain links TRBV19 to TRBJ1-4, with 8 bases aligning to TRBD1. V shed 10 bases and J 8 bases; nucleotides not matched to a gene: 9. Germline values: CDR1 LNHDA, CDR2 SQIVND (reference sequence). The CDR3 is 13 residues long.

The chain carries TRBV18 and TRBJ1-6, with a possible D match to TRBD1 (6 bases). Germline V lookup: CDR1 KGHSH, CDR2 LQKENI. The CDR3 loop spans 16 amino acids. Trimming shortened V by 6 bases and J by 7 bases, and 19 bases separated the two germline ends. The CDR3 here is CASSPGWGGGNSPLHF. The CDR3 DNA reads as TGTGCCAGCTCGCCGGGTTGGGGAGGGGGAAATTCACCCCTCCACTTT.

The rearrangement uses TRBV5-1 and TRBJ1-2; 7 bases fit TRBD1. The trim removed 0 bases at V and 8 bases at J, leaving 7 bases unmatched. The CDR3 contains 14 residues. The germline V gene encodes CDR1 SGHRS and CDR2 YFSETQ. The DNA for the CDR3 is TGCGCCAGCAGCTTGGTGCAGGGGGGAAGCGGCTACACCTTC. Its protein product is CASSLVQGGSGYTF.

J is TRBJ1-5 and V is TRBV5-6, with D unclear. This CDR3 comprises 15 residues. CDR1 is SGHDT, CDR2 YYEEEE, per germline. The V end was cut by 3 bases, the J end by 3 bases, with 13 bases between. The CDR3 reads CASSWGGGDNQPQHF. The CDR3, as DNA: TGTGCCAGCAGCTGGGGAGGAGGTGACAATCAGCCCCAGCATTTT. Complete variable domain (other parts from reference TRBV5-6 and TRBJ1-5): DAGVTQSPTHLIKTRGQQVTLRCSPKSGHDTVSWYQQALGQGPQFIFQYYEEEERQRGNFPDRFSGHQFPNYSSELNVNALLLGDSALYLCASSWGGGDNQPQHFGDGTRLSIL.

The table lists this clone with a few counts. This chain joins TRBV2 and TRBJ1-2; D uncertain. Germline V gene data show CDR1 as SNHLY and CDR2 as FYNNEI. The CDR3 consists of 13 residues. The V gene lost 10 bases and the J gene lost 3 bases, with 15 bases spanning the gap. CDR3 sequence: CATQTTSDYGYTF. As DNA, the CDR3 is TGTGCCACCCAGACAACTTCGGACTATGGCTACACCTTC.

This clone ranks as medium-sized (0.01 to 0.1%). The CDR3 sequence: CASSQAGSWYGYTF. The CDR3 coding sequence is TGTGCCAGCAGCCAAGCAGGGTCTTGGTATGGCTACACCTTC. V gene TRBV4-2 combines with J gene TRBJ1-2; D is possibly TRBD1 (5 bases). V was pared by 1 base and J by 5 bases, with 11 bases between. Germline CDR1 reads LGHNA; CDR2 reads YNFKEQ. This CDR3 region has 14 residues.

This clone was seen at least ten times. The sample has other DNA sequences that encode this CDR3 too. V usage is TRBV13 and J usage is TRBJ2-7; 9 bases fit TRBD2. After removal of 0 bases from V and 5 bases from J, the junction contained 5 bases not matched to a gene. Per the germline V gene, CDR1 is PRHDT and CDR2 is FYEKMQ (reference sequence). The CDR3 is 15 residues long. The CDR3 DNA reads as TGTGCCAGCAGCTTAGGTGCGGGCGGGGGGGACGAGCAGTACTTC. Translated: CASSLGAGGGDEQYF.

CDR3 sequence (DNA): TGTGCCAGCAGTGGGCTGGGAGGAGCCTATAATTCACCCCTCCACTTT. It codes for CASSGLGGAYNSPLHF. This sequence joins TRBV2 and TRBJ1-6; D not certain. The CDR3 is 16 residues long. The germline V and J ends were trimmed by 4 bases and 2 bases, with 12 bases remaining between them. Germline-derived CDR1 and CDR2 are SNHLY and FYNNEI.

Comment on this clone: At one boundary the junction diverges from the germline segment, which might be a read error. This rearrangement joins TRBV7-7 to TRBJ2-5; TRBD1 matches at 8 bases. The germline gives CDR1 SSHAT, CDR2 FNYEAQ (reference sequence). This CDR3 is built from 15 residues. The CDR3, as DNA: TGTGCTAGCAGCTTATCAATCACCGGGACAGGGACCCAGTACTTC. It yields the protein CASSLSITGTGTQYF.